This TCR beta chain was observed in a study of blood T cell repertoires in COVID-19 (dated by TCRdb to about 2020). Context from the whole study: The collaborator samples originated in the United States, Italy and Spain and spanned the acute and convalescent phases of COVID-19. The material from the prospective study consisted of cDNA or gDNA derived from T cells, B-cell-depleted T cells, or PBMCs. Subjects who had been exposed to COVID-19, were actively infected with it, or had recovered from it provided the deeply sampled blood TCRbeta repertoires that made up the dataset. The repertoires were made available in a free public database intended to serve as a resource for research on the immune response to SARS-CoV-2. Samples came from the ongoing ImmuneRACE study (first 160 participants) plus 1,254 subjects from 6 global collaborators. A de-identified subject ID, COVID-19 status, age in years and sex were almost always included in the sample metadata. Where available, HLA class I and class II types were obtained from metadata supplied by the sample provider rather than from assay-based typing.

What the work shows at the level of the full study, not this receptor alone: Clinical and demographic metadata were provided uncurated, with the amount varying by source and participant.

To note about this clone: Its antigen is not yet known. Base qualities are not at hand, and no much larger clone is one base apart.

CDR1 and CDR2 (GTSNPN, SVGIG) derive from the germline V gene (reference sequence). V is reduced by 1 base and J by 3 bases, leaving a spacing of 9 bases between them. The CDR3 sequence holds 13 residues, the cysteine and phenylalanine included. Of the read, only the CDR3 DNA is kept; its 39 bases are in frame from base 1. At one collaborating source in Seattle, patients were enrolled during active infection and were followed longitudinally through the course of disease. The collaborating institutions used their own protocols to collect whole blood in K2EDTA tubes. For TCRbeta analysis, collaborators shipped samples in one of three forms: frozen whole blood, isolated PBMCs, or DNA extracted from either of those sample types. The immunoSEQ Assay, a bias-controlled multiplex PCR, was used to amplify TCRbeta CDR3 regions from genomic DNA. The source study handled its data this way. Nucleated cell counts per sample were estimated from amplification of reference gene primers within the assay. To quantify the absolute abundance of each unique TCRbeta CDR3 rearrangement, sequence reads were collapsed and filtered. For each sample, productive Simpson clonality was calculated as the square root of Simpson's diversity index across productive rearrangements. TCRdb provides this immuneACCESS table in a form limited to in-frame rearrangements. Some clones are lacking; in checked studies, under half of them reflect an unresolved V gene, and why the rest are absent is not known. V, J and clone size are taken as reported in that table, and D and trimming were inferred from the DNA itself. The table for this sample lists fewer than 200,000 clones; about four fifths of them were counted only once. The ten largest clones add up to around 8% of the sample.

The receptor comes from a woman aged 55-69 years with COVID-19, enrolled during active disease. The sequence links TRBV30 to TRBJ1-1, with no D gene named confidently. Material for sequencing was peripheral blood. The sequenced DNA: TGTGCCTGGAGTGGATCCCGCGACACTGAAGCTTTCTTT. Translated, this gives CAWSGSRDTEAFF.